In this sample, the clone carrying this TCR beta chain turned up many times. Its antigen is not identified. Molecular-barcoded quantitative 5'-RACE produced these TCR beta libraries. Each CDR3 protein is one row after TCRdb ran MiXCR on the 5' RACE reads. The sample has more than 35,000 distinct CDR3 sequences, about 5.5% seen once. V was pared by 4 bases and J by 5 bases, with 17 bases between. The CDR3 runs to 15 residues. Looked up from germline, CDR1 is LGHNA and CDR2 is YSLEER. The data are from a study of CD8 T cells in ankylosing spondylitis. Study-level results: The authors found the disease-linked clones to be CD8+ and relatively rare in peripheral blood. What seemed typical of ankylosing spondylitis blood was a TCR beta motif built from roughly eight highly homologous variants.

The gene calls are TRBV4-3 and TRBJ2-5; D is possibly TRBD1 or TRBD2 (6 bases each). This clonotype was sampled from a male donor with ankylosing spondylitis or in good health (not recorded which). Sequencing was performed on blood, either unsorted or a sorted T cell fraction (not recorded which). CDR3 region: CASSLVGGPYETQYF. As DNA, the CDR3 is TGCGCCAGCAGCCTCGTCGGGGGCCCGTATGAGACCCAGTACTTC.